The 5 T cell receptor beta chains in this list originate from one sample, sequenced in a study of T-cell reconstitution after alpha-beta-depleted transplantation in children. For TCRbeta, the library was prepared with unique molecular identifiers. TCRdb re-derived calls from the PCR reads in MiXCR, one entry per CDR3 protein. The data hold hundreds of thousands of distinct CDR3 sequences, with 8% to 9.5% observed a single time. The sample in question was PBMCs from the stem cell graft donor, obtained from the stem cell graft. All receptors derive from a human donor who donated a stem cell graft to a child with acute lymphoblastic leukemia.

CDR3 loop: CASIKGQVPTNEKLFF. The CDR3 nucleotides read TGTGCCAGCATTAAGGGGCAGGTGCCTACTAATGAAAAACTGTTTTTT. The chain employs TRBV6-5 and TRBJ1-4, with D perhaps matching TRBD1 (5 bases). Germline CDR1 is MNHEY and CDR2 is SVGAGI. The CDR3 extends over 16 amino acids. Trimming removed 7 bases at V and 2 bases at J, with 17 bases between.

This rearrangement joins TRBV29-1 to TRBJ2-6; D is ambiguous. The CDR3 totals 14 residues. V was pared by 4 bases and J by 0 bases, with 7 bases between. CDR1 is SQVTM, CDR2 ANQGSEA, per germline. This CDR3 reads CSVVWSSGANVLTF. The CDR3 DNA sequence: TGCAGCGTTGTCTGGAGCTCTGGGGCCAACGTCCTGACTTTC.

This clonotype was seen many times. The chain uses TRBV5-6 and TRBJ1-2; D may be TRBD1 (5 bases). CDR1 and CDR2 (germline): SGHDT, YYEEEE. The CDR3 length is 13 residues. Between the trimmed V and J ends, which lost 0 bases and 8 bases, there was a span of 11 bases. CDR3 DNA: TGTGCCAGCAGCTTGGTCCACGGGGACGGCTACACCTTC. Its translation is CASSLVHGDGYTF.

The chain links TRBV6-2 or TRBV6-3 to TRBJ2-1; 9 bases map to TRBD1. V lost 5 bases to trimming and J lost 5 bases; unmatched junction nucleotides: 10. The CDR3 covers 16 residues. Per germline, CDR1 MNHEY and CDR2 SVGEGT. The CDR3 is CASSPAGTGIDNEQFF. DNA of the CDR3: TGTGCCAGCAGTCCCGCCGGGACAGGGATCGACAATGAGCAGTTCTTC.

CDR3 protein: CASSPAGLVNYGYTF. In nucleotides, the CDR3 is TGTGCCAGCAGCCCCGCGGGACTCGTTAACTATGGCTACACCTTC. This rearrangement joins TRBV7-9 to TRBJ1-2; D is possibly TRBD1 (5 bases). The CDR3 has 15 amino acids. Trimming removed 5 bases at V and 1 base at J, with 14 bases between. Germline V gene data show CDR1 as SEHNR and CDR2 as FQNEAQ (reference sequence).